This T cell receptor beta chain was identified in a study of STAT5B mutations in CD4+ large granular lymphocyte leukemia. About this clone: The antigen is undetermined.

Trimming shortened V by 9 bases and J by 3 bases, and 17 bases separated the two germline ends. The length of the CDR3 is 14 residues. CDR1 and CDR2 (germline): LNHDA, SQIVND (reference sequence). Clones were sequenced by immunoSEQ multiplex PCR, and TCRdb holds only the in-frame ones, with some missing. The sample carries some 38,000 clones, approximately 85% recorded once. Whole-study results and caveats: TRBV06-family usage was enriched in top patient clones (8/27) versus controls (2/35). Data were not HLA-matched across samples. CD4-sorted patient repertoires seemed more clonal than healthy CD4+ repertoires.

Sequencing used CD4+ T cells from blood buffy coats. The clonotype was recovered from a human donor in good health. The gene calls are TRBV19 and TRBJ2-5, with D possibly being TRBD1 or TRBD2 (5 bases each). CDR3 residues: CASQTGRSEETQYF. DNA for the CDR3: TGTGCCAGCCAAACGGGACGCAGCGAAGAGACCCAGTACTTC.